These 14 T cell receptor beta chains were all obtained from the same sample, sequenced in a study of T cell responses to AZD1222 COVID-19 vaccine. Here immunoSEQ multiplex PCR was the method, and the copy in TCRdb shows in-frame clones only, minus some. This sample carries 140,000 to 150,000 clones, approximately 93% of them seen once, and the ten largest clones take more than 10%. Sequenced here: peripheral blood, sampled after recovery from COVID-19. These receptors came from an adult who had recovered from COVID-19.

DNA of the CDR3: TGTGCCAGCGTAATAAACAATTACAATGAGCAGTTCTTC. It is translated as CASVINNYNEQFF. The chain has TRBV2 and TRBJ2-1; D remains ambiguous. Trimming stripped 8 bases from V and 4 bases from J, with 12 bases between. The CDR3 covers 13 residues. The germline gives CDR1 SNHLY, CDR2 FYNNEI.

This clone was recorded once. The chain employs TRBV6-5 and TRBJ2-5, with D tentatively TRBD1 (5 bases). This CDR3 spans 13 amino acids. The V gene lost 7 bases and the J gene lost 1 base, with 10 bases spanning the gap. Germline-derived CDR1 and CDR2 are MNHEY and SVGAGI. The CDR3 loop reads CASTSRGQETQYF. For the CDR3, the DNA is TGTGCCAGCACGAGTAGGGGCCAAGAGACCCAGTACTTC.

This chain connects TRBV14 to TRBJ1-5; D is uncertain. The CDR3 runs 12 residues. Per the germline V gene, CDR1 is SGHDN and CDR2 is FVKESK. The ends were cut back, 0 bases at V and 10 bases at J, with 7 bases in the middle. The CDR3 is CASSQDGGPQHF. The CDR3 DNA reads TGTGCCAGCAGCCAAGATGGAGGCCCCCAGCATTTT.

This chain links TRBV29-1 with TRBJ1-2; D unresolved. Germline CDR1 and CDR2: SQVTM and ANQGSEA. CDR3 length: 11 amino acids. With 2 bases removed from V and 7 bases from J, the gap between germline ends came to 8 bases. The CDR3 loop reads CSVELGAGYTF. CDR3 in DNA: TGCAGCGTTGAATTGGGTGCTGGCTACACCTTC.

V gene TRBV5-1 combines with J gene TRBJ1-2; D might be TRBD1 (5 bases). The CDR3 extends over 14 amino acids. CDR1 is SGHRS, CDR2 YFSETQ, per germline. V dropped 2 bases and J dropped 6 bases, with 14 bases sitting between them. In DNA form, the CDR3 reads TGCGCCAGCAGCTTACGGACAACCGGGCATGGCTACACCTTC. Translation: CASSLRTTGHGYTF.

V is TRBV5-6 and J is TRBJ2-7; perhaps TRBD2 as D (6 bases). The CDR3 runs to 13 residues. CDR1 SGHDT and CDR2 YYEEEE come from the germline V gene. Trimming cost V 0 bases and J 6 bases, with 10 bases left between them. The CDR3 spells CASSLEGGFEQYF. DNA of the CDR3: TGTGCCAGCAGCTTGGAAGGAGGGTTCGAGCAGTACTTC.

The chain links TRBV30 to TRBJ1-5; possible D gene TRBD1, 6 bases. CDR1 GTSNPN and CDR2 SVGIG come from the germline V gene (reference sequence). V shed 4 bases and J shed 9 bases, with 19 bases lying between them. This CDR3 is built from 14 residues. The CDR3 reads CAWTTGDNGWPQHF. The CDR3 DNA reads TGTGCCTGGACAACGGGGGACAACGGGTGGCCCCAGCATTTT.

The chain joins TRBV2 to TRBJ2-3; a possible D gene is TRBD2 (5 bases). With 2 bases removed from V and 5 bases from J, the gap between germline ends came to 14 bases. There are 15 residues in the CDR3. CDR1 is SNHLY and CDR2 is FYNNEI in the germline V gene. CDR3 residues: CASSEYGVFRDTQYF. The DNA of the CDR3 is TGTGCCAGCAGTGAATACGGGGTGTTCCGAGATACGCAGTATTTT.

The V gene is TRBV30, the J gene TRBJ1-2; D unresolved. CDR3 length equals 13 residues. The V gene's germline CDR1 is GTSNPN and CDR2 SVGIG (reference sequence). The CDR3 protein is CAIDRGGFYGYTF. The CDR3 DNA reads TGTGCAATCGATCGGGGTGGGTTCTATGGCTACACCTTC. Variable domain in full (rest from reference TRBV30 and TRBJ1-2): SQTIHQWPATLVQPVGSPLSLECTVEGTSNPNLYWYRQAAGRGLQLLFYSVGIGQISSEVPQNLSASRPQDRQFILSSKKLLLSDSGFYLCAIDRGGFYGYTFGSGTRLTVV.

The chain is built from TRBV18 and TRBJ2-3, with 7 bases aligning to TRBD2. The CDR3 runs to 16 residues. The V gene's germline CDR1 is KGHSH and CDR2 LQKENI. V lost 0 bases, J lost 7 bases, and 10 bases stayed unmatched. CDR3 amino acids: CASSPPSGEGGYTQYF. DNA of the CDR3: TGTGCCAGCTCACCACCGTCGGGGGAGGGTGGATATACGCAGTATTTT.

J is TRBJ1-3 and V is TRBV30; no firm D call. Germline values: CDR1 GTSNPN, CDR2 SVGIG (reference sequence). The germline V and J ends were trimmed by 0 bases and 2 bases, with 8 bases remaining between them. The CDR3 covers 14 residues. CDR3 loop: CAWSVGRTGNTIYF. In nucleotides, the CDR3 is TGTGCCTGGAGTGTAGGGCGTACTGGAAACACCATATATTTT.

The rearrangement uses TRBV18 and TRBJ1-1; possible D gene TRBD1, 5 bases. The CDR3 extends over 17 amino acids. The germline CDR1 and CDR2 sequences are KGHSH and LQKENI. V shed 3 bases and J shed 5 bases, with 22 bases lying between them. CDR3 sequence (DNA): TGTGCCAGCTCACCGCGCCTTTTAGGGGATACGGAGACTGAAGCTTTCTTT. This translates into CASSPRLLGDTETEAFF.

V gene TRBV5-4 combines with J gene TRBJ2-1; 8 bases line up with TRBD2. The J segment lost 0 bases and the V segment lost 5 bases, leaving 4 bases of the junction unmatched. CDR3 length equals 15 residues. Germline CDR1 SGHNT, CDR2 YYREEE (reference sequence). This CDR3 reads CASRSGTSSYNEQFF. CDR3 DNA sequence: TGTGCCAGCAGGTCCGGGACTAGCTCCTACAATGAGCAGTTCTTC.

This clone was seen a single time. This chain connects TRBV6-5 to TRBJ1-2; 8 bases are a match to TRBD1. The CDR3 is 15 residues long. Per germline, CDR1 MNHEY and CDR2 SVGAGI. Trimming removed 4 bases from V and 4 bases from J; junction bases left unmatched: 8. The CDR3 protein is CASSSVRTGTYGYTF. CDR3 DNA sequence: TGTGCCAGCAGTTCCGTAAGGACAGGGACCTATGGCTACACCTTC.